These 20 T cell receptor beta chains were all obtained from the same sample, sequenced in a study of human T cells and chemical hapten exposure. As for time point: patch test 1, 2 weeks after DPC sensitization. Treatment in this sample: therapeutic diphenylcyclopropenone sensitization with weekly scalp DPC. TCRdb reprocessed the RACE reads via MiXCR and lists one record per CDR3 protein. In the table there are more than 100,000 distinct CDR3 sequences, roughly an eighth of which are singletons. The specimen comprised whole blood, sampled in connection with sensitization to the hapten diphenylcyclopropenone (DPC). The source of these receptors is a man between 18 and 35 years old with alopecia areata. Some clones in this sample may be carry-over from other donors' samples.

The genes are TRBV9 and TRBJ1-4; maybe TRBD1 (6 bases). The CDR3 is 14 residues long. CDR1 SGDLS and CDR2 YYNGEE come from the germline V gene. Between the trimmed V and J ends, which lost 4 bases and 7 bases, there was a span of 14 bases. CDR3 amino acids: CASSPDWGREKLFF. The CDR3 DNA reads TGTGCCAGCAGCCCTGACTGGGGGCGTGAAAAACTGTTTTTT.

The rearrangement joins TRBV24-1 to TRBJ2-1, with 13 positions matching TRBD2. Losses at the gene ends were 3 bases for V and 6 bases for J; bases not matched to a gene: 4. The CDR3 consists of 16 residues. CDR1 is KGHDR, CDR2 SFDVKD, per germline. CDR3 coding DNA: TGTGCCACCAGTGATACGGGACTAGCGGGAAGCAATGAGCAGTTCTTC. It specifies CATSDTGLAGSNEQFF.

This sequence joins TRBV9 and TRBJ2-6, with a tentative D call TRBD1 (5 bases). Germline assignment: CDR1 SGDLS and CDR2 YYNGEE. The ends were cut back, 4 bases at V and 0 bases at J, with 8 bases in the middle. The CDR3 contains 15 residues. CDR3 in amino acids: CASSPRVSGANVLTF. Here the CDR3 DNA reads TGTGCCAGCAGCCCCAGGGTCTCTGGGGCCAACGTCCTGACTTTC.

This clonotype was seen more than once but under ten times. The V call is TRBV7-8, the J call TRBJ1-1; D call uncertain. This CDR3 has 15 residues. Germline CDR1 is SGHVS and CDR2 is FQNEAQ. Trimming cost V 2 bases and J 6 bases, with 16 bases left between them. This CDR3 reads CASSLTSVRVAEAFF. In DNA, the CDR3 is TGTGCCAGCAGCTTAACTTCCGTAAGGGTCGCTGAAGCTTTCTTT.

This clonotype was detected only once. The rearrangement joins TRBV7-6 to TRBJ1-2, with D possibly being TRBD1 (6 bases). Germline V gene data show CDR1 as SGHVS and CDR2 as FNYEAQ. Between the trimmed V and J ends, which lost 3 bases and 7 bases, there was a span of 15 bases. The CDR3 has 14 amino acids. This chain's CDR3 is CASSLDSTFSGYTF. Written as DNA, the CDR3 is TGTGCCAGCAGCTTGGACAGCACCTTCTCTGGCTACACCTTC.

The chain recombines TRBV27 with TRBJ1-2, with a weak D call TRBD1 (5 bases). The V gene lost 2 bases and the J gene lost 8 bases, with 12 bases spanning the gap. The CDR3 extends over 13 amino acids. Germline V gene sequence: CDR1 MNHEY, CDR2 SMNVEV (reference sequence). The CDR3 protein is CASSLTQGGGYTF. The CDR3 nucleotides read TGTGCCAGCAGTTTAACGCAGGGAGGAGGCTACACCTTC.

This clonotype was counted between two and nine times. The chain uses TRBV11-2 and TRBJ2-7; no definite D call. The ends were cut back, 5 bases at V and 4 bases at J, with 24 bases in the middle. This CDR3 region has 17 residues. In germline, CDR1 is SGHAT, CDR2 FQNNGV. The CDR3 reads CASSASVRLFLEYEQYF. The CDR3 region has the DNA TGTGCCAGCAGCGCCTCGGTCCGTTTGTTCTTGGAGTACGAGCAGTACTTC.

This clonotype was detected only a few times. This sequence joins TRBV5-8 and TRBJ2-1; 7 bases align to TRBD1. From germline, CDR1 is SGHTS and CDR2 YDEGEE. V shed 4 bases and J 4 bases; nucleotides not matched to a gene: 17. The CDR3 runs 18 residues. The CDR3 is CASSPASADRVSYNEQFF. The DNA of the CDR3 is TGTGCCAGCAGCCCTGCATCTGCAGACAGGGTTTCTTACAATGAGCAGTTCTTC.

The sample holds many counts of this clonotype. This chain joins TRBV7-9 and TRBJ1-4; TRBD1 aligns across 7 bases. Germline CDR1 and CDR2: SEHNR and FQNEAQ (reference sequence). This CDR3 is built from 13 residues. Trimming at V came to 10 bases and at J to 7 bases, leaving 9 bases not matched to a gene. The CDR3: CATRDSRSEKLFF. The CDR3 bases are TGTGCCACGCGGGACAGCCGTTCTGAAAAACTGTTTTTT.

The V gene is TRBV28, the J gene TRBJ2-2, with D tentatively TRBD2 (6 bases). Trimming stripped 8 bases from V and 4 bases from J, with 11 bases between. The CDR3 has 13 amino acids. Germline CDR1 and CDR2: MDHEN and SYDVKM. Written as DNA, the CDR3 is TGTGCCAGCGGGACTCCTTCCACCGGGGAGCTGTTTTTT. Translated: CASGTPSTGELFF.

CDR3 in amino acids: CASSPPGTPGGYTF. The CDR3 nucleotides are TGCGCCAGCAGCCCCCCGGGCACACCGGGAGGCTACACCTTC. The chain joins TRBV4-1 to TRBJ1-2; no reliable D call. Trimming left V 4 bases short and J 8 bases short, with 17 bases between. Germline V gives CDR1 MGHRA, CDR2 YSYEKL. The CDR3 consists of 14 residues.

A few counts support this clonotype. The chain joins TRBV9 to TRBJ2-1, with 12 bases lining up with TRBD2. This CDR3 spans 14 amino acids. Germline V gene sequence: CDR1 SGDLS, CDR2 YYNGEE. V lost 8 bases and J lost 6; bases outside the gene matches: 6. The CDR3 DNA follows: TGTGCCAGGGGCGGACTAGCGGGGAGCAATGAGCAGTTCTTC. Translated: CARGGLAGSNEQFF.

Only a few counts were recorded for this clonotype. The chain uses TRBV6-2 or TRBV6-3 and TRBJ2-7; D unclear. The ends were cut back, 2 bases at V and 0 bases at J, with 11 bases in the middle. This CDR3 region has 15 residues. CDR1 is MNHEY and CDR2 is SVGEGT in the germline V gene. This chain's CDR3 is CASSYLGRGSYEQYF. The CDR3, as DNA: TGTGCCAGCAGTTACCTGGGCAGAGGCTCCTACGAGCAGTACTTC.

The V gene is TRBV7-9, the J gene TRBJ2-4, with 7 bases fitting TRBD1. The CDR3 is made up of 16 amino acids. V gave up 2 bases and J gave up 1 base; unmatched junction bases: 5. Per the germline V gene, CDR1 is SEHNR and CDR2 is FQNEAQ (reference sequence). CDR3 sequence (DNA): TGTGCCAGCAGCTTATCCGACAGGGCGGCCAAAAACATTCAGTACTTC. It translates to CASSLSDRAAKNIQYF.

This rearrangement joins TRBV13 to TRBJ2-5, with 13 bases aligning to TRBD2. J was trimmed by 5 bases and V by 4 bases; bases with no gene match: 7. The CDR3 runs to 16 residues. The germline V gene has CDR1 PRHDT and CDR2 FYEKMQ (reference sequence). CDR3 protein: CASSSGTSGVNETQYF. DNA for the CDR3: TGTGCCAGCAGCTCCGGGACTAGCGGGGTTAACGAGACCCAGTACTTC.

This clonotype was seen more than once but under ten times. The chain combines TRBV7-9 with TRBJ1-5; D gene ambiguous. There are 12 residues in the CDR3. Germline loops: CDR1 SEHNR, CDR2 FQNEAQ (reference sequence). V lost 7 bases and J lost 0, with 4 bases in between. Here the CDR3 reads CASTYSNQPQHF. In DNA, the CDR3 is TGTGCCAGCACCTATAGCAATCAGCCCCAGCATTTT.

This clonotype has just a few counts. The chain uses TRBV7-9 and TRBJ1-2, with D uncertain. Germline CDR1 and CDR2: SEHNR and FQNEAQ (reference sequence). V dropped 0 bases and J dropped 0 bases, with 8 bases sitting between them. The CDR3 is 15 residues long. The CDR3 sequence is CASSLAGGTNYGYTF. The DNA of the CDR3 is TGTGCCAGCAGCTTAGCGGGAGGAACTAACTATGGCTACACCTTC. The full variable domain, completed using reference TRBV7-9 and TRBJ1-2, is DTGVSQNPRHKITKRGQNVTFRCDPISEHNRLYWYRQTLGQGPEFLTYFQNEAQLEKSRLLSDRFSAERPKGSFSTLEIQRTEQGDSAMYLCASSLAGGTNYGYTFGSGTRLTVV.

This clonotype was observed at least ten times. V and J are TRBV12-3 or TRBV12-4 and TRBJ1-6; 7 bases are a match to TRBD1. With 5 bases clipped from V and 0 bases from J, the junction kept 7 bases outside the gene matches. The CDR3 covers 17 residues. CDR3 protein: CASSLKQGRSYNSPLHF. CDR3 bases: TGTGCCAGCAGTCTAAAACAGGGGCGCTCCTATAATTCACCCCTCCACTTT.

CDR3 sequence reads: CASSLGGGGKPYEQYF. CDR3 in DNA: TGTGCCAGCAGCTTGGGCGGGGGAGGCAAGCCATACGAGCAGTACTTC. The rearrangement links TRBV11-1 to TRBJ2-7, with 7 bases that match TRBD2. Per the germline V gene, CDR1 is SGHAT and CDR2 is FQDESV (reference sequence). The CDR3 extends over 16 amino acids. V lost 3 bases and J lost 4; bases outside the gene matches: 12.

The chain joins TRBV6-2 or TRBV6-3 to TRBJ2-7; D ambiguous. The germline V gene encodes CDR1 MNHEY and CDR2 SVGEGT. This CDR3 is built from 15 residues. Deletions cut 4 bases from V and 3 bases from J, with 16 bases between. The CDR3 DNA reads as TGTGCCAGCAGTTTCCCGAGTGGTTCTTTCTACGAGCAGTACTTC. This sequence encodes CASSFPSGSFYEQYF.